This T cell receptor beta chain emerged from a study of lymphopenia after photon versus proton radiotherapy. Study-level points and caveats: Better survival with proton therapy was suggested as possible, not demonstrated.

This table comes from immunoSEQ multiplex PCR, and its TCRdb copy is limited to in-frame clones, with some not included. The table shows about 70,000 clones, with 80% to 90% occurring only once. With respect to this clone: Its antigen is undetermined.

The germline gives CDR1 LNHNV, CDR2 YYDKDF (reference sequence). Trimming took off 0 bases at V and 0 bases at J, with 8 bases between the two ends. The CDR3 extends over 15 amino acids. The source of this sequence is a man older than 75 with esophageal cancer. The chain is built from TRBV15 and TRBJ1-1; D unclear. Sequenced material: peripheral blood, taken from a patient treated with proton-based radiotherapy. CDR3 amino acids: CATSRDLALNTEAFF. CDR3 sequence (DNA): TGTGCCACCAGCAGAGATCTGGCCTTGAACACTGAAGCTTTCTTT.